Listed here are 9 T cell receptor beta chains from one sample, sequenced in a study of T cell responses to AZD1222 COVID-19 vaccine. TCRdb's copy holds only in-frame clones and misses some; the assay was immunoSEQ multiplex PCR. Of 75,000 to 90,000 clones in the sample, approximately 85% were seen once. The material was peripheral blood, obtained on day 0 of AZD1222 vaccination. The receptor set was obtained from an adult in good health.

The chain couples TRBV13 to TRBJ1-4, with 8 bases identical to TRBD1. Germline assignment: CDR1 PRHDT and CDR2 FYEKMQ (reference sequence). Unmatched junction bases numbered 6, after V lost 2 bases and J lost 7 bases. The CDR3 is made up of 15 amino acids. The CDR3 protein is CASSLRGRGPEKLFF. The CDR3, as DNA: TGTGCCAGCAGCTTACGTGGCAGGGGGCCTGAAAAACTGTTTTTT.

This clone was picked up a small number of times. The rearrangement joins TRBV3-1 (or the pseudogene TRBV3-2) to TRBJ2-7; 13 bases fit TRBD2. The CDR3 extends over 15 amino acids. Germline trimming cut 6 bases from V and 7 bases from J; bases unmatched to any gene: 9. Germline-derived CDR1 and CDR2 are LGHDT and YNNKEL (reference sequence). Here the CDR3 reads CASSQLAGGPGEQYF. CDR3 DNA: TGTGCCAGCAGTCAACTAGCGGGAGGGCCGGGGGAGCAGTACTTC.

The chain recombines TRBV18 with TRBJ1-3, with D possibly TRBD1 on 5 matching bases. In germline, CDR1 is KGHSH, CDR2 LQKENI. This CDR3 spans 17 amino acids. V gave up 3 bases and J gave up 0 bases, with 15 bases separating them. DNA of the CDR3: TGTGCCAGCTCACCCAGGGACGTCGCTCTCTCTGGAAACACCATATATTTT. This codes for CASSPRDVALSGNTIYF. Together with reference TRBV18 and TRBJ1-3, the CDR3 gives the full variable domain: NAGVMQNPRHLVRRRGQEARLRCSPMKGHSHVYWYRQLPEEGLKFMVYLQKENIIDESGMPKERFSAEFPKEGPSILRIQQVVRGDSAAYFCASSPRDVALSGNTIYFGEGSWLTVV.

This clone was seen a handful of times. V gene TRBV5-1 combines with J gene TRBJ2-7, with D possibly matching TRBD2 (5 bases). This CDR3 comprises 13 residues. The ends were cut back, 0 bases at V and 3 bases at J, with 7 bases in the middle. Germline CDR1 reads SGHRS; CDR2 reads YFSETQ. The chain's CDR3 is CASSLGEIYEQYF. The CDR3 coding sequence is TGCGCCAGCAGCTTGGGGGAGATCTACGAGCAGTACTTC.

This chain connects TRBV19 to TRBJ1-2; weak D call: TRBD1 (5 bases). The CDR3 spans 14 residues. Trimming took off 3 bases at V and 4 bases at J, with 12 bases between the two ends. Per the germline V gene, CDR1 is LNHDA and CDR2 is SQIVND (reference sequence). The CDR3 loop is CASSIPGLVYGYTF. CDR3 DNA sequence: TGTGCCAGTAGTATTCCGGGACTTGTCTATGGCTACACCTTC.

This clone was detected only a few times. For the CDR3, the DNA is TGTGCCAGCAGCTTAACGGGGGTTACTGAAGCTTTCTTT. This sequence encodes CASSLTGVTEAFF. The chain employs TRBV7-3 and TRBJ1-1; a possible D gene is TRBD1 (5 bases). Looked up from germline, CDR1 is SGHTA and CDR2 is FQGTGA. The CDR3 has 13 amino acids. The V end was cut by 0 bases, the J end by 5 bases, with 7 bases between.

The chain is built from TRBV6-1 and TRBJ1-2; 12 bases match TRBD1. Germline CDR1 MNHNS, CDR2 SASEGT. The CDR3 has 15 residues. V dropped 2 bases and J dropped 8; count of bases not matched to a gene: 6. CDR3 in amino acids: CASSERSGTGGGYTF. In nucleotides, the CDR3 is TGTGCCAGCAGTGAAAGGTCAGGGACAGGGGGCGGCTACACCTTC.

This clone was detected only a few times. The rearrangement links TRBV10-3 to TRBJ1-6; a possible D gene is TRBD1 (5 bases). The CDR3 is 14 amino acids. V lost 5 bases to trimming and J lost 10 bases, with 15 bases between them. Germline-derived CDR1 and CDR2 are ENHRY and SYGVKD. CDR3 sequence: CAISPGRSESPLHF. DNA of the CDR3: TGTGCCATCAGTCCGGGACGGTCAGAATCACCCCTCCACTTT.

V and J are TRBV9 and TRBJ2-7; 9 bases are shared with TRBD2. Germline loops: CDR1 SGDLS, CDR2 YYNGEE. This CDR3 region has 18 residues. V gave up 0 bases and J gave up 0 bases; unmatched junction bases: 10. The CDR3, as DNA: TGTGCCAGCAGCGTAGCGGCGGGGGGGCATTTTTACTCCTACGAGCAGTACTTC. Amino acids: CASSVAAGGHFYSYEQYF.